This T cell receptor (beta chain) originates from a study of blood T cell repertoires in COVID-19. For the study at large: Acute and convalescent COVID-19 samples came from the United States, Italy and Spain. Sample material is recorded as cDNA or gDNA derived from T cells, B-cell-depleted T cells, or PBMCs.

In the authors' methods: Amplification with reference gene primers provided the estimates of nucleated cell counts. Method: immunoSEQ multiplex PCR; TCRdb's copy keeps in-frame clones and lacks some. V, J and clone size are taken as reported in that table, and D and trimming were inferred from the DNA itself. Altogether about 120,000 clones are present, approximately 92% being singletons, with the ten largest covering about 29%. Germline loops: CDR1 WNHNN, CDR2 SYGVQD (reference sequence). V was clipped by 5 bases and J by 5 bases, with 9 bases between them. This CDR3 contains 13 residues. The chain is built from TRBV10-1 and TRBJ2-2; possible D gene TRBD2, 5 bases. Sequenced sample: peripheral blood. The receptor's source is a man in his 70s with active or convalescent COVID-19. Here the CDR3 DNA reads TGCGCCAGCAGTTTACGGAGGACCGGGGAGCTGTTTTTT. This sequence encodes CASSLRRTGELFF.